This T cell receptor (beta chain) was captured by sequencing in a study of T-cell reconstitution after alpha-beta-depleted transplantation in children (dated by TCRdb to about 2016). Concerning the study at large: The study quantitatively tracked T-cell immune reconstitution after TCRalphabeta/CD19-depleted allogeneic hematopoietic cell transplantation in children using TCR repertoire profiling.

A word on this clonotype: The specificity of this receptor is unknown. No qualities accompany the bases; no much larger clone lies one base away.

Unmatched junction bases come to 15, with V trimmed by 8 bases and J by 2 bases. The germline V gene specifies MDHEN as CDR1 and SYDVKM as CDR2. The CDR3 contains 16 residues, cysteine and phenylalanine counted. The CDR3 DNA has 48 bases and is translated from base 1. The library was built by means of PCR. Sequencing was carried out with an Illumina HiSeq 2500. TCR libraries were prepared with molecular barcoding, using unique molecular identifiers to normalize TCRbeta repertoire quantification. The public reads were run again by TCRdb, first through fastp at Q25 and then through MiXCR, and only productive beta chains were kept. Every CDR3 protein is listed once, alongside the most common genes and DNA of its rows. A total of some 390,000 distinct CDR3 sequences appear in this sample, over 20% of them only once. The biggest ten clones account for 3.8% of the sample.

The sequence links TRBV28 to TRBJ2-7, and TRBD1 matches 7 of the central bases. This TCR was sampled from a human donor who donated a stem cell graft to a child with acute myeloid leukemia. This material consisted of PBMCs from the stem cell graft donor, taken from the stem cell graft. The nucleotides read TGTGCCAGCTGCGATGTCTCCATAGGGGGCCCCTACGAGCAGTACTTC. Its amino acids are CASCDVSIGGPYEQYF.